What follows are 21 T cell receptor beta chains derived from one specimen sequenced in a study of T-cell reconstitution after alpha-beta-depleted transplantation in children. Unique molecular identifiers tagged the TCRbeta library. TCRdb processed the PCR reads anew with MiXCR; each CDR3 protein has one entry. This sample yields a few hundred thousand distinct CDR3 sequences, of which approximately 30% are seen a single time; under 45% belongs to the top ten. The sample in question was PBMCs, obtained before TCRalphabeta/CD19-depleted stem cell transplant. The receptors were sampled from a boy younger than two with Wiskott-Aldrich syndrome, due to receive a stem cell transplant.

This clonotype was seen a handful of times. The rearrangement links TRBV20-1 to TRBJ1-1; the match to TRBD1 covers 9 bases. Germline-derived CDR1 and CDR2 are DFQATT and SNEGSKA (reference sequence). The length of the CDR3 is 15 residues. This CDR3 reads CSLLNRGHGDTEAFF. In DNA, the CDR3 is TGCAGCCTTTTAAACAGGGGGCATGGAGATACTGAAGCTTTCTTT.

This clonotype was observed a few times. The rearrangement links TRBV29-1 to TRBJ1-4; 9 positions agree with TRBD1. The J segment lost 5 bases and the V segment lost 7 bases, leaving 5 bases of the junction unmatched. Per germline, CDR1 SQVTM and CDR2 ANQGSEA. This CDR3 contains 13 residues. CDR3: CSGTGGLNEKLFF. The CDR3 DNA reads TGCAGCGGCACAGGGGGCCTGAATGAAAAACTGTTTTTT.

This chain links TRBV25-1 with TRBJ2-3; the D gene is possibly TRBD1 (6 bases). Trimming left V 9 bases short and J 4 bases short, with 14 bases between. Germline CDR1 MGHDK, CDR2 SYGVNS. The CDR3 is made up of 13 amino acids. CDR3 coding DNA: TGTGCCAGTAGGAACAGGGTACCAGATACGCAGTATTTT. It is translated as CASRNRVPDTQYF.

In the case of this clonotype: Sequence at one end of the junction differs from germline and may be a read error. The V and J genes are TRBV7-9 and TRBJ2-7, with 10 bases that match TRBD1. This CDR3 spans 13 amino acids. Germline V CDR1 and CDR2: SEHNR, FQNEAQ (reference sequence). This chain's CDR3 is CASSFDSRDRGDF. The CDR3 DNA follows: TGTGCCAGCAGCTTCGACAGCCGGGACAGGGGTGACTTC.

The rearrangement uses TRBV24-1 and TRBJ1-2, with TRBD1 matching over 10 bases. Germline-derived CDR1 and CDR2 are KGHDR and SFDVKD. This CDR3 contains 18 residues. V lost 3 bases to trimming and J lost 1 base; unmatched junction nucleotides: 10. CDR3 amino acids: CATSDRDRGQCVNYGYTF. CDR3 sequence (DNA): TGTGCCACCAGTGATCGTGACAGGGGGCAATGTGTTAACTATGGCTACACCTTC.

V usage is TRBV6-5 and J usage is TRBJ2-1; no firm D call. The V gene's germline CDR1 is MNHEY and CDR2 SVGAGI. The CDR3 contains 13 residues. Deletions cut 0 bases from V and 4 bases from J, with 4 bases between. CDR3: CASSYSWYNEQFF. CDR3 DNA sequence: TGTGCCAGCAGTTACTCATGGTACAATGAGCAGTTCTTC.

This clonotype was counted a few times. This chain uses TRBV10-3 with TRBJ2-3; D gene unclear. The V and J ends lost 4 bases and 5 bases respectively, with 4 bases between them. Germline V gene lookup returns CDR1 ENHRY and CDR2 SYGVKD. The CDR3 runs to 11 residues. The CDR3 nucleotides are TGTGCCATCAGTGTCATAGATACGCAGTATTTT. As protein: CAISVIDTQYF.

This clonotype turned up a few times. V and J are TRBV27 and TRBJ2-3; D might be TRBD1 (5 bases). V lost 5 bases to trimming and J lost 0 bases, with 15 bases between them. There are 16 residues in the CDR3. The germline V gene has CDR1 MNHEY and CDR2 SMNVEV (reference sequence). CDR3 residues: CASSLIRQKSTDTQYF. The CDR3 DNA reads TGTGCCAGCAGTCTCATAAGACAGAAAAGCACAGATACGCAGTATTTT.

This clonotype showed up just a few times. This chain links TRBV7-9 with TRBJ2-3; D might be TRBD2 (6 bases). Germline loops: CDR1 SEHNR, CDR2 FQNEAQ (reference sequence). The CDR3 spans 14 residues. The V gene lost 3 bases and the J gene lost 6 bases, with 13 bases spanning the gap. CDR3 DNA: TGTGCCAGCAGCTTTAGCGGAGTTCATGATACGCAGTATTTT. Protein product: CASSFSGVHDTQYF.

This clonotype was picked up a small number of times. V usage is TRBV28 and J usage is TRBJ2-4; no reliable D call. This CDR3 is 12 amino acids long. From germline, CDR1 is MDHEN and CDR2 SYDVKM. Trimming shortened V by 1 base and J by 6 bases, and 4 bases separated the two germline ends. CDR3 DNA sequence: TGTGCCAGCAGTTTATCGGGAAACATTCAGTACTTC. Residues: CASSLSGNIQYF.

The rearrangement joins TRBV20-1 to TRBJ2-1, with D hard to call. With 2 bases removed from V and 0 bases from J, the gap between germline ends came to 8 bases. The CDR3 spans 14 residues. Looked up from germline, CDR1 is DFQATT and CDR2 is SNEGSKA (reference sequence). The CDR3 spells CSARISSSYNEQFF. The CDR3 DNA sequence: TGCAGTGCTAGAATATCGAGCTCCTACAATGAGCAGTTCTTC.

This clonotype was observed a handful of times. V gene TRBV11-1 combines with J gene TRBJ2-1, with TRBD2 matching 8 bases. The CDR3 has 18 residues. Looked up from germline, CDR1 is SGHAT and CDR2 is FQDESV (reference sequence). V shed 2 bases, J shed 6 bases, and the junction held 15 bases outside the gene matches. In DNA form, the CDR3 reads TGTGCCAGCAGCTTACCCACCGTCAGAGCGGGAGAACTCAATGAGCAGTTCTTC. It specifies CASSLPTVRAGELNEQFF.

This clonotype was counted a few times. The rearrangement uses TRBV20-1 and TRBJ2-1; D unresolved. Germline V lookup: CDR1 DFQATT, CDR2 SNEGSKA (reference sequence). CDR3 length equals 11 residues. Trimming left V 3 bases short and J 8 bases short, with 8 bases between. This CDR3 is CSASYLDEQFF. The CDR3, as DNA: TGCAGTGCTAGCTACTTGGATGAGCAGTTCTTC.

This clonotype was observed once. The chain carries TRBV7-7 and TRBJ2-2; 8 bases match TRBD1. V trimming: 5 bases; J trimming: 7 bases; junction bases outside the gene matches: 6. This CDR3 spans 14 amino acids. Germline-derived CDR1 and CDR2 are SSHAT and FNYEAQ (reference sequence). CDR3 in amino acids: CASSPGGEDGELFF. The DNA for the CDR3 is TGTGCCAGCAGCCCAGGGGGCGAGGACGGGGAGCTGTTTTTT.

About this clonotype itself: A read error may account for a junction end that differs from germline. This sequence joins TRBV14 and TRBJ2-3, with TRBD2 as a possible D gene (5 bases). CDR3 length equals 16 residues. The germline CDR1 and CDR2 sequences are SGHDN and FVKESK. This chain's CDR3 is CASSQDLGSATDTQYF. The CDR3 region has the DNA TGTGCTAGCAGCCAAGATTTGGGGAGCGCCACAGATACGCAGTATTTT.

There are a few counts of this clonotype. The chain employs TRBV12-3 or TRBV12-4 and TRBJ1-3, with TRBD1 as a possible D gene (6 bases). V was pared by 3 bases and J by 1 base, with 7 bases between. The CDR3 covers 14 residues. CDR3 loop: CASSFTGSGNTIYF. CDR3 DNA sequence: TGTGCCAGCAGTTTCACAGGGTCTGGAAACACCATATATTTT.

The sample holds a few counts of this clonotype. The V gene is TRBV6-1, the J gene TRBJ2-1, with 8 bases that match TRBD2. This CDR3 is 16 amino acids long. Germline values: CDR1 MNHNS, CDR2 SASEGT. V was clipped by 6 bases and J by 4 bases; unmatched bases: 11. The CDR3 DNA reads TGTGCCAGCAGCCACGGGCTACTAGCGGAGTACAATGAGCAGTTCTTC. Protein product: CASSHGLLAEYNEQFF.

The rearrangement links TRBV5-1 to TRBJ2-5; 12 nucleotides line up with TRBD2. The CDR3 is 15 residues long. Germline CDR1 reads SGHRS; CDR2 reads YFSETQ. The junction had 6 bases not matched to a gene; V was cut back by 4 bases and J by 5 bases. This chain's CDR3 is CASSAWTSGKETQYF. The DNA of the CDR3 is TGCGCCAGCAGCGCCTGGACTAGCGGGAAGGAGACCCAGTACTTC. Full variable domain (rest looked up from reference TRBV5-1 and TRBJ2-5): KAGVTQTPRYLIKTRGQQVTLSCSPISGHRSVSWYQQTPGQGLQFLFEYFSETQRNKGNFPGRFSGRQFSNSRSEMNVSTLELGDSALYLCASSAWTSGKETQYFGPGTRLLVL.

This clonotype occurred a few times. This sequence joins TRBV5-1 and TRBJ1-4; TRBD1 agrees at 8 bases. CDR1 and CDR2 (germline): SGHRS, YFSETQ. CDR3 length: 16 residues. The trim removed 4 bases at V and 4 bases at J, leaving 9 bases unmatched. The DNA for the CDR3 is TGCGCCAGCAGCCCGCCCGGAGGACAGGGTAATGAAAAACTGTTTTTT. This gives the protein CASSPPGGQGNEKLFF.

This rearrangement joins TRBV10-2 to TRBJ2-1; a weak D match, TRBD2 (6 bases). CDR3 size: 14 residues. Germline V gene lookup returns CDR1 WSHSY and CDR2 SAAADI. The V end was cut by 8 bases, the J end by 6 bases, with 17 bases between. The CDR3 is CASQRLLASNEQFF. CDR3 sequence (DNA): TGCGCCAGCCAGCGGTTACTAGCAAGCAATGAGCAGTTCTTC.

The chain carries TRBV7-8 and TRBJ2-3; no clear D gene. This CDR3 comprises 16 residues. Germline CDR1 is SGHVS and CDR2 is FQNEAQ. Trimming removed 4 bases at V and 7 bases at J, with 21 bases between. The CDR3 region has the DNA TGTGCCAGCAGCTCGCCCGACCGATGGATGTTATATACGCAGTATTTT. This translates into CASSSPDRWMLYTQYF.